Reported below is one T cell receptor beta chain. The data were obtained in a study of blood T cell repertoires in COVID-19. Germline V gene lookup returns CDR1 LGHDT and CDR2 YNNKEL (reference sequence). This CDR3 has 17 amino acids. V shed 5 bases and J 3 bases; nucleotides not matched to a gene: 5. The repertoire was sequenced with immunoSEQ multiplex PCR; TCRdb's copy has only in-frame clones and lacks some. The sample lists approximately 240,000 clones, approximately 90% occurring once. Allocation to cohorts depended on clinical history reported by the participants. The chain employs TRBV3-1 (or the pseudogene TRBV3-2) and TRBJ1-6; 12 nucleotides match TRBD1. The sample was PBMCs or T cells enriched from blood (not recorded which). The TCR sequence derives from a woman under 30 in a cohort exposed to, infected with or recovered from COVID-19 (not recorded which). The CDR3 here is CASSGGTGGFYNSPLHF. The CDR3, as DNA: TGTGCCAGCAGCGGAGGGACAGGGGGCTTCTATAATTCACCCCTCCACTTT.